This TCR beta chain was obtained from a study of blood T cells in healthy people across ages. The length of the CDR3 is 14 residues. Germline V lookup: CDR1 KGHSH, CDR2 LQKENI. About this clonotype: The junction and the germline gene differ at one end; a read error may be behind it.

The second PCR ran about 7 to 12 cycles with a sample-barcoded 5' primer and J-beta primers. TCRdb processed the 5' RACE reads anew with MiXCR; each CDR3 protein has one entry. The profile shows 710,000 or so distinct CDR3 sequences, approximately 30% of them singletons. Sample: blood. The clonotype originates from a woman aged 80 or over in good health. The chain carries TRBV18 and TRBJ1-2, with D perhaps TRBD1 (5 bases). The CDR3 protein is CASSPVRDGYDYTF. CDR3 nucleotide sequence: TGTGCCAGCTCACCGGTTCGGGACGGCTATGACTACACCTTC.